The 30 T cell receptor beta chains listed next were all sequenced from one sample in a study of cytomegalovirus exposure and HLA in healthy donors. Amplification used 60 Vbeta primers and 13 Jbeta primers. Clones were read by immunoSEQ multiplex PCR, and TCRdb kept only the in-frame ones, dropping some. This table has approximately 100,000 clones, around 81% appearing once. Material: PBMCs. The receptors originated from a woman under 40 in good health and CMV-seronegative.

This clone was recorded a few times. Other DNA sequences in this specimen translate into the identical CDR3. The chain employs TRBV9 and TRBJ2-3; D is ambiguous. Deletions cut 4 bases from V and 5 bases from J, with 5 bases between. The CDR3 spans 11 residues. Germline values: CDR1 SGDLS, CDR2 YYNGEE. The CDR3 is CASSRGDTQYF. The CDR3, as DNA: TGTGCCAGCAGCAGAGGAGATACGCAGTATTTT.

This chain uses TRBV5-1 with TRBJ2-5, with 9 bases matching TRBD1. Losses at the gene ends were 3 bases for V and 4 bases for J; bases not matched to a gene: 10. The CDR3 contains 16 residues. Germline lookup yields CDR1 SGHRS and CDR2 YFSETQ. The DNA of the CDR3 is TGCGCCAGCAGCTCCGCCGGGACAGGGAGTGGAGAGACCCAGTACTTC. This gives the protein CASSSAGTGSGETQYF. The full variable domain, in which reference TRBV5-1 and TRBJ2-5 provide the parts outside the CDR3, is KAGVTQTPRYLIKTRGQQVTLSCSPISGHRSVSWYQQTPGQGLQFLFEYFSETQRNKGNFPGRFSGRQFSNSRSEMNVSTLELGDSALYLCASSSAGTGSGETQYFGPGTRLLVL.

This clone has more than one count but fewer than ten. J is TRBJ2-1 and V is TRBV2; 14 nucleotides match TRBD2. CDR3 length: 15 residues. In germline, CDR1 is SNHLY, CDR2 FYNNEI. J lost 9 bases, V lost 4 bases, and 5 bases had no gene match. CDR3 in amino acids: CASSGRLAGGREQFF. CDR3 nucleotide sequence: TGTGCCAGCAGTGGTCGACTAGCGGGAGGGCGTGAGCAGTTCTTC. Full variable domain (missing parts from reference TRBV2 and TRBJ2-1): EPEVTQTPSHQVTQMGQEVILRCVPISNHLYFYWYRQILGQKVEFLVSFYNNEISEKSEIFDDQFSVERPDGSNFTLKIRSTKLEDSAMYFCASSGRLAGGREQFFGPGTRLTVL.

V gene TRBV27 combines with J gene TRBJ2-3; no firm D call. Germline V CDR1 and CDR2: MNHEY, SMNVEV (reference sequence). CDR3 length: 15 residues. V was trimmed by 5 bases and J by 6 bases, leaving 18 bases between them. The CDR3 DNA reads as TGTGCCAGCAGTCTCCGATCCCGAATAGCTGATACGCAGTATTTT. It specifies CASSLRSRIADTQYF.

The V gene is TRBV9, the J gene TRBJ2-2, with 12 positions matching TRBD2. Germline CDR1 and CDR2: SGDLS and YYNGEE. The ends lost 3 bases at V and 4 bases at J; junction bases unmatched: 7. The CDR3 covers 17 residues. The CDR3 DNA sequence: TGTGCCAGCAGCGCCTCGGGGGGACTAGCGGGCACCGGGGAGCTGTTTTTT. Translation: CASSASGGLAGTGELFF.

A single count supports this clone. This chain joins TRBV6-1 and TRBJ2-7, with TRBD1 matching 9 bases. Trimming cost V 7 bases and J 2 bases; bases outside gene matches: 3. CDR3 length: 13 residues. Germline CDR1 and CDR2: MNHNS and SASEGT. CDR3 coding DNA: TGTGCCAGCATCCGACAGGGGGCCTACGAGCAGTACTTC. Protein product: CASIRQGAYEQYF.

The chain links TRBV2 to TRBJ2-3; D perhaps matches TRBD2 (6 bases). The germline V gene encodes CDR1 SNHLY and CDR2 FYNNEI. CDR3 length: 12 amino acids. V was pared by 11 bases and J by 6 bases, with 15 bases between. CDR3 region: CAGRRAGDTQYF. DNA of the CDR3: TGTGCCGGACGGAGGGCGGGGGATACGCAGTATTTT.

The J gene is TRBJ2-2, the V gene TRBV7-3, with TRBD2 matching 9 bases. The CDR3 totals 16 residues. CDR1 is SGHTA and CDR2 is FQGTGA in the germline V gene. Trimming at V came to 4 bases and at J to 5 bases, leaving 8 bases not matched to a gene. The CDR3 region is CASSSSPSGITGELFF. CDR3 coding DNA: TGTGCCAGCAGCTCCAGTCCTAGCGGGATTACCGGGGAGCTGTTTTTT.

This chain links TRBV5-1 with TRBJ1-6; D gene uncertain. The germline CDR1 and CDR2 sequences are SGHRS and YFSETQ. The CDR3 spans 14 residues. V was cut by 0 bases and J by 6 bases, with 7 bases left in between. The chain's CDR3 is CASSLGQTNSPLHF. In DNA form, the CDR3 reads TGCGCCAGCAGCTTGGGGCAAACTAATTCACCCCTCCACTTT.

The V gene is TRBV6-5, the J gene TRBJ1-2; 7 bases are a match to TRBD1. The CDR3 is 14 amino acids. V lost 2 bases and J lost 3; bases outside the gene matches: 3. Germline V gives CDR1 MNHEY, CDR2 SVGAGI. The CDR3 nucleotides are TGTGCCAGCAGTTACGACAGGGTCGACTATGGCTACACCTTC. Encoded protein: CASSYDRVDYGYTF.

This clone was detected only once. Written as DNA, the CDR3 is TGTGCCAGCAGGTTAACCGGGACAGGGGGCTTCTACGAGCAGTACTTC. Protein sequence: CASRLTGTGGFYEQYF. The chain recombines TRBV5-5 with TRBJ2-7; 12 nucleotides align to TRBD1. Losses at the gene ends were 5 bases for V and 3 bases for J; bases not matched to a gene: 9. From germline, CDR1 is SGHKS and CDR2 YYEKEE (reference sequence). CDR3 size: 16 residues.

This sequence joins TRBV19 and TRBJ1-3, with D maybe TRBD1 (5 bases). From germline, CDR1 is LNHDA and CDR2 SQIVND (reference sequence). The CDR3 extends over 14 amino acids. The V end lost 3 bases, the J end lost 15 bases, and 21 bases lay between the germline ends. The CDR3 region has the DNA TGTGCCAGTAGTATCGAGGGACTAAAACACCATAAATATTTT. Its protein product is CASSIEGLKHHKYF.

The chain couples TRBV6-5 to TRBJ1-2; TRBD1 matches at 7 bases. V was pared by 4 bases and J by 4 bases, with 6 bases of the junction left unmatched. Germline V gives CDR1 MNHEY, CDR2 SVGAGI. The length of the CDR3 is 14 residues. The CDR3 sequence is CASSSRQGSYGYTF. The DNA for the CDR3 is TGTGCCAGCAGTTCCCGACAGGGCAGCTATGGCTACACCTTC.

This chain connects TRBV10-2 to TRBJ1-5; D may be TRBD1 (6 bases). V lost 6 bases to trimming and J lost 0 bases, with 18 bases between them. Germline assignment: CDR1 WSHSY and CDR2 SAAADI. This CDR3 has 17 amino acids. This CDR3 reads CASRGQRGENSNQPQHF. In nucleotides, the CDR3 is TGCGCCAGCAGAGGACAGCGAGGGGAAAATAGCAATCAGCCCCAGCATTTT.

The rearrangement uses TRBV15 and TRBJ2-7, with 13 bases identical to TRBD2. V gave up 3 bases and J gave up 5 bases; unmatched junction bases: 7. The CDR3 extends over 16 amino acids. In germline, CDR1 is LNHNV, CDR2 YYDKDF (reference sequence). The chain's CDR3 is CATSRTPGLAGNEQYF. The CDR3 region has the DNA TGTGCCACCAGCAGGACCCCGGGACTAGCGGGAAACGAGCAGTACTTC.

The V call is TRBV7-6, the J call TRBJ1-1, with 9 bases lining up with TRBD1. This CDR3 comprises 15 residues. J gave up 10 bases and V 2 bases, and 11 bases lay outside the gene matches. CDR1 SGHVS and CDR2 FNYEAQ come from the germline V gene. The CDR3 is CASSLFSRDREGAFF. CDR3 coding DNA: TGTGCCAGCAGCTTATTTTCCCGGGACAGGGAGGGAGCTTTCTTT.

CDR3 residues: CASSLGAADTQYF. The CDR3 nucleotides read TGCGCCAGCAGCTTGGGGGCTGCTGATACGCAGTATTTT. The genes are TRBV5-1 and TRBJ2-3; no clear D gene. Deletions cut 0 bases from V and 6 bases from J, with 8 bases between. Germline V gives CDR1 SGHRS, CDR2 YFSETQ. CDR3 length: 13 residues.

The CDR3 DNA reads TGTGCCTGGATAAAGGGGTTAGGTGGCTACACCTTC. It specifies CAWIKGLGGYTF. The rearrangement uses TRBV30 and TRBJ1-2, with D possibly being TRBD1 (5 bases). The CDR3 runs 12 residues. Trimming took off 4 bases at V and 7 bases at J, with 13 bases between the two ends. The germline V gene has CDR1 GTSNPN and CDR2 SVGIG (reference sequence).

The rearrangement links TRBV9 to TRBJ2-7; a weak D match, TRBD1 (6 bases). Germline assignment: CDR1 SGDLS and CDR2 YYNGEE. Trimming shortened V by 2 bases and J by 0 bases, and 12 bases separated the two germline ends. The CDR3 has 15 residues. The CDR3, as DNA: TGTGCCAGCAGCGTCCGGGACACGAGCTCCTACGAGCAGTACTTC. This sequence encodes CASSVRDTSSYEQYF.

V and J are TRBV29-1 and TRBJ1-5; D might be TRBD1 (6 bases). CDR1 and CDR2 from the germline V gene are SQVTM and ANQGSEA. The V and J ends lost 6 bases and 2 bases respectively, with 23 bases between them. The CDR3 runs 17 residues. CDR3 coding DNA: TGCAGCGTCCTCTTAGGCACAGGGTGGCGCGGCAATCAGCCCCAGCATTTT. It specifies CSVLLGTGWRGNQPQHF.

The rearrangement joins TRBV7-9 to TRBJ2-2; tentative D call: TRBD1 (6 bases). The germline CDR1 and CDR2 sequences are SEHNR and FQNEAQ (reference sequence). The CDR3 is 16 amino acids. V was trimmed by 5 bases and J by 6 bases, leaving 19 bases between them. CDR3 sequence: CASSASEAGVAGELFF. Written as DNA, the CDR3 is TGTGCCAGCAGCGCCTCCGAGGCAGGGGTAGCCGGGGAGCTGTTTTTT. Together with reference TRBV7-9 and TRBJ2-2, the CDR3 gives the full variable domain: DTGVSQNPRHKITKRGQNVTFRCDPISEHNRLYWYRQTLGQGPEFLTYFQNEAQLEKSRLLSDRFSAERPKGSFSTLEIQRTEQGDSAMYLCASSASEAGVAGELFFGEGSRLTVL.

This rearrangement joins TRBV11-2 to TRBJ1-4, with 7 bases fitting TRBD1. J lost 5 bases, V lost 3 bases, and 3 bases had no gene match. Germline V gene data show CDR1 as SGHAT and CDR2 as FQNNGV. The CDR3 has 14 residues. Here the CDR3 reads CASSLTGINEKLFF. The CDR3 DNA is TGTGCCAGCAGCTTGACAGGGATAAATGAAAAACTGTTTTTT.

This sequence joins TRBV27 and TRBJ1-4; 8 bases match TRBD1. V gave up 3 bases and J gave up 7 bases; unmatched junction bases: 4. This CDR3 has 14 residues. Per the germline V gene, CDR1 is MNHEY and CDR2 is SMNVEV (reference sequence). The CDR3 coding sequence is TGTGCCAGCAGTTTTCAGGGGGCTGGTGAAAAACTGTTTTTT. This encodes CASSFQGAGEKLFF.

This clone was found once. The rearrangement joins TRBV2 to TRBJ1-1, with D possibly TRBD1 on 5 matching bases. Germline CDR1 and CDR2: SNHLY and FYNNEI. V lost 3 bases and J lost 5, with 13 bases in between. This CDR3 comprises 14 residues. The CDR3 coding sequence is TGTGCCAGCAGTGAGTCTGGGCGGGGGACTGAAGCTTTCTTT. Translation gives CASSESGRGTEAFF.

The chain uses TRBV6-4 and TRBJ2-1; TRBD2 aligns across 8 bases. The CDR3 is made up of 14 amino acids. J lost 9 bases, V lost 1 base, and 5 bases had no gene match. Germline values: CDR1 MRHNA, CDR2 SNTAGT. CDR3 loop: CASSDYQTSGEQFF. The CDR3 DNA is TGTGCCAGCAGTGACTACCAAACTAGCGGTGAGCAGTTCTTC.

V gene TRBV2 combines with J gene TRBJ1-6; TRBD1 aligns across 8 bases. This CDR3 is built from 16 residues. The J segment lost 4 bases and the V segment lost 7 bases, leaving 9 bases of the junction unmatched. Germline CDR1 and CDR2: SNHLY and FYNNEI. In DNA, the CDR3 is TGTGCCAGCACTCCCGGGACAGGCCCTTATAATTCACCCCTCCACTTT. The encoded protein is CASTPGTGPYNSPLHF.

The rearrangement uses TRBV28 and TRBJ2-3, with 10 bases matching TRBD2. V shed 5 bases and J 3 bases; nucleotides not matched to a gene: 5. This CDR3 contains 15 residues. Germline V lookup: CDR1 MDHEN, CDR2 SYDVKM. CDR3 coding DNA: TGTGCCAGCAGTCCGGCTAGCGGGGGAACAGATACGCAGTATTTT. Amino acids: CASSPASGGTDTQYF. The variable domain in full, with the rest retrieved from reference TRBV28 and TRBJ2-3, is DVKVTQSSRYLVKRTGEKVFLECVQDMDHENMFWYRQDPGLGLRLIYFSYDVKMKEKGDIPEGYSVSREKKERFSLILESASTNQTSMYLCASSPASGGTDTQYFGPGTRLTVL.

This chain joins TRBV7-2 and TRBJ2-7, with a tentative D call TRBD1 (5 bases). The V and J ends lost 4 bases and 1 base respectively, with 11 bases between them. CDR3 length: 14 amino acids. From germline, CDR1 is SGHTA and CDR2 FQGNSA. The CDR3 coding sequence is TGTGCCAGCAGCTCCAATCGACAGTCCTACGAGCAGTACTTC. The encoded protein is CASSSNRQSYEQYF.

This sequence joins TRBV7-6 and TRBJ2-5, with TRBD2 matching over 8 bases. The CDR3 loop spans 16 amino acids. With 1 base clipped from V and 2 bases from J, the junction kept 6 bases outside the gene matches. Germline lookup yields CDR1 SGHVS and CDR2 FNYEAQ. For the CDR3, the DNA is TGTGCCAGCAGCTTAGGTTCTAGCGGGTTACAAGAGACCCAGTACTTC. As protein: CASSLGSSGLQETQYF. The complete variable domain, with remaining parts taken from reference TRBV7-6 and TRBJ2-5, reads GAGVSQSPRYKVTKRGQDVALRCDPISGHVSLYWYRQALGQGPEFLTYFNYEAQQDKSGLPNDRFSAERPEGSISTLTIQRTEQRDSAMYRCASSLGSSGLQETQYFGPGTRLLVL.

This chain links TRBV6-6 with TRBJ2-7; 8 nucleotides align to TRBD2. CDR1 and CDR2 (germline): MNHNY, SVGAGI (reference sequence). The V gene end was trimmed by 0 bases and the J gene end by 4 bases; junction bases not matched to a gene: 5. The CDR3 has 15 residues. The CDR3 region has the DNA TGTGCCAGCAGTTACTCGATTGCGGGAGGTTACGAGCAGTACTTC. Translation gives CASSYSIAGGYEQYF.